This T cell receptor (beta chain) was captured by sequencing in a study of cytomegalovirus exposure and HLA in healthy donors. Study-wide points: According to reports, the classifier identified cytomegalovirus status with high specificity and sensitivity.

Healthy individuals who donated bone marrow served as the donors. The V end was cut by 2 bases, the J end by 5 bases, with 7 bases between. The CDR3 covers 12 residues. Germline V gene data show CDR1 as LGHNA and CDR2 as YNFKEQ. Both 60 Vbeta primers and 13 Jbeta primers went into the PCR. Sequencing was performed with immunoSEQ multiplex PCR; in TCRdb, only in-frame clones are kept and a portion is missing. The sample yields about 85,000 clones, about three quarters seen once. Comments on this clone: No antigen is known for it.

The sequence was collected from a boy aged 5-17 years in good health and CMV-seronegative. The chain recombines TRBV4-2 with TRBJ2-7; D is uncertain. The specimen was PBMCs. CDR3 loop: CASSQYTDEQYF. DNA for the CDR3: TGTGCCAGCAGCCAATACACCGACGAGCAGTACTTC.